This T cell receptor (beta chain) was retrieved from a study of long-term antiretroviral therapy in people with HIV. The germline V gene encodes CDR1 LNHNV and CDR2 YYDKDF (reference sequence). The CDR3 sequence is 14 residues long. V was pared by 3 bases and J by 8 bases, with 8 bases of the junction left unmatched. As concerns this clone: Its cognate antigen is unknown.

Study-wide points: Post-ART, diversity grew, though it stayed under transplant donor control levels.

This was the immunoSEQ v3.0 assay at survey level. Using immunoSEQ multiplex PCR, the repertoire was profiled, and TCRdb retains in-frame clones only, with some absent. Here the sample spans roughly 24,000 clones, 70% to 90% being singletons. The rearrangement joins TRBV15 to TRBJ2-3; 7 bases are shared with TRBD1. This TCR came from a man aged 55 to 70 with HIV. The sample in question was unsorted PBMCs, obtained 0.6 years after starting antiretroviral therapy. The CDR3 bases are TGTGCCACCAGCAGCCCAGGGGGTATGGGTACGCAGTATTTT. Translated: CATSSPGGMGTQYF. The variable domain in full, with the rest retrieved from reference TRBV15 and TRBJ2-3, is DAMVIQNPRYQVTQFGKPVTLSCSQTLNHNVMYWYQQKSSQAPKLLFHYYDKDFNNEADTPDNFQSRRPNTSFCFLDIRSPGLGDTAMYLCATSSPGGMGTQYFGPGTRLTVL.